A selection of T cell receptor beta chains follows, all from one sample in a study of CD8 T cells in Susac syndrome. One entry per CDR3 protein, called by TCRdb with MiXCR from the immunoSEQ multiplex PCR reads. This table has some 90,000 distinct CDR3 sequences, about 93% appearing once. Sequencing was performed on CD8+ T cells from PBMCs. These receptors were collected from a human donor in good health. CDR3s include the opening cysteine and the closing phenylalanine or tryptophan.

v_call	j_call	cdr3_aa
TRBV5-6	TRBJ2-5	CASSPALGRGKETQYF
TRBV2	TRBJ2-7	CASPGLAGTEQYF
TRBV4-2	TRBJ2-1	CASSLRGPTDNEQFF
TRBV2	TRBJ2-7	CASSEGTAYEQYF
TRBV13	TRBJ1-2	CASSLGRGAYGYTF
TRBV11-2	TRBJ2-2	CASSLFWGAGELFF
TRBV24-1	TRBJ2-7	CATSNGDEQYF
TRBV14	TRBJ2-5	CASSQGYRDQETQYF
TRBV20-1	TRBJ2-7	CSARDQGTASYEQYF
TRBV6-2/TRBV6-3	TRBJ2-7	CATEDGASYEQYF
TRBV2	TRBJ2-3	CASSGAGGTDTQYF
TRBV6-1	TRBJ2-1	CASRGPDRGDPSSYNEQFF
TRBV2	TRBJ2-3	CASSGTSGGFHTDTQYF
TRBV4-1	TRBJ2-1	CASSHLAGGIYNEQFF
TRBV6-5	TRBJ2-4	CASSSTVAKNIQYF
TRBV5-6	TRBJ1-1	CASSLGTGFTEAFF
TRBV20-1	TRBJ1-1	CSVPQAFF
TRBV29-1	TRBJ2-7	CSALVASGAYEQYF
TRBV5-1	TRBJ2-7	CASSHRTGDNEQYF
TRBV9	TRBJ1-2	CASSVAIQGAYGYTF
TRBV7-9	TRBJ2-6	CASRLLAGASGANVLTF
TRBV20-1	TRBJ2-4	CSARGRGQGSIAKNIQYF
TRBV5-1	TRBJ1-1	CASSAGGVTEAFF
TRBV5-4	TRBJ2-3	CASSLVTGGTDTQYF
TRBV3-1	TRBJ2-1	CASSLGTSGGPRSYNEQFF
TRBV2	TRBJ2-7	CASGGRDILYEQYF
TRBV25-1	TRBJ2-5	CASSEFGGVGTQYF
TRBV19	TRBJ1-1	CASGPKRDRVTEAFF
TRBV7-9	TRBJ2-1	CASSLGSVEQFF
TRBV6-1	TRBJ2-5	CASTWTSGGAQETQYF
TRBV30	TRBJ2-7	CAWDSTGVQFYEQYF
TRBV6-2/TRBV6-3	TRBJ1-2	CASSQTSGTNYGYTF
TRBV19	TRBJ1-5	CASSIVATGVGQPQHF
TRBV7-9	TRBJ1-4	CASTWGQNDEKLFF
TRBV19	TRBJ1-5	CASMLGTASNQPQHF
TRBV9	TRBJ2-7	CASSVAGTGLDDEQYF
TRBV5-1	TRBJ2-4	CASSIGTGDKNIQYF
TRBV9	TRBJ1-6	CASSVDAGMGLLHF
TRBV15	TRBJ2-7	CATSPTGTGHSYEQYF
TRBV7-3	TRBJ2-3	CASSSDSGGTGTQYF
TRBV19	TRBJ2-1	CASSIGQAGVQGQFF
TRBV6-2/TRBV6-3	TRBJ2-6	CASSSPTSGGSGANVLTF
TRBV27	TRBJ1-6	CASGGGGSSPLHF
TRBV13	TRBJ2-1	CASSLLTSGNEQFF
TRBV27	TRBJ1-5	CASSYGTGRDQPQHF
TRBV5-6	TRBJ2-4	CASSLAPSGIQYF
TRBV27	TRBJ1-2	CASSLVGGNYGYTF
TRBV6-5	TRBJ2-5	CASSADRGETQYF
TRBV6-6	TRBJ1-3	CASSQDRFSGNTIYF